These 31 T cell receptor beta chains were sequenced from one sample in a study of naive and memory T cell subsets. Whole-study findings and limits: Naive repertoires, especially CD8, held a few larger clonotypes, possibly memory cells re-expressing CD45RA.

The beta constant-region primer was an equimolar mix of two oligonucleotides covering TRBC1 and TRBC2. Ligated cDNA was amplified by four rounds of PCR with nested alpha and beta constant-region primers and SP2. From the UMI-ligation and nested PCR reads, TCRdb called clonotypes with MiXCR, one entry per CDR3 protein. The data hold around 100,000 distinct CDR3 sequences, with roughly 15% observed a single time. No antigen is known for these receptors. Input material: naive CD8+ T cells from blood. These receptor sequences come from a human donor in good health.

This rearrangement joins TRBV3-1 to TRBJ2-5, with D maybe TRBD2 (6 bases). The V gene's germline CDR1 is LGHDT and CDR2 YNNKEL (reference sequence). V was shortened by 1 base and J by 5 bases, with 14 bases between the two germline ends. This CDR3 is 15 amino acids long. CDR3 residues: CASSQVPAGRETQYF. The CDR3 coding sequence is TGTGCCAGCAGCCAAGTTCCCGCAGGGAGGGAGACCCAGTACTTC.

Only a few counts were recorded for this clonotype. This chain uses TRBV29-1 with TRBJ2-3; 15 nucleotides line up with TRBD2. The length of the CDR3 is 16 residues. V trimming: 3 bases; J trimming: 4 bases; junction bases outside the gene matches: 5. The V gene's germline CDR1 is SQVTM and CDR2 ANQGSEA. The CDR3 loop is CSVDGLAGGPADTQYF. The CDR3 DNA reads as TGCAGCGTTGACGGACTAGCGGGGGGGCCGGCAGATACGCAGTATTTT.

V usage is TRBV27 and J usage is TRBJ1-1, with D possibly being TRBD1 (6 bases). The CDR3 covers 13 residues. V gave up 3 bases and J gave up 7 bases, with 12 bases separating them. Germline CDR1 and CDR2: MNHEY and SMNVEV (reference sequence). This chain's CDR3 is CASSLGGGNEAFF. The DNA of the CDR3 is TGTGCCAGCAGTTTGGGAGGGGGTAATGAAGCTTTCTTT.

This clonotype was found many times. The gene calls are TRBV6-5 and TRBJ2-1, with D perhaps matching TRBD2 (6 bases). This CDR3 spans 15 amino acids. From germline, CDR1 is MNHEY and CDR2 SVGAGI. V shed 2 bases and J shed 4 bases, with 12 bases lying between them. CDR3 protein: CASSYTRGDYNEQFF. Written as DNA, the CDR3 is TGTGCCAGCAGTTACACTCGCGGGGATTACAATGAGCAGTTCTTC.

This clonotype was observed a few times. This rearrangement joins TRBV4-3 to TRBJ2-7; D ambiguous. V dropped 0 bases and J dropped 2 bases, with 14 bases sitting between them. This CDR3 comprises 16 residues. Germline CDR1 LGHNA, CDR2 YSLEER. CDR3: CASSQDKATPAYEQYF. CDR3 in DNA: TGCGCCAGCAGCCAAGATAAGGCTACTCCCGCCTACGAGCAGTACTTC.

The chain has TRBV27 and TRBJ2-7; TRBD1 agrees at 7 bases. V lost 2 bases and J lost 3; bases outside the gene matches: 1. The CDR3 spans 13 residues. In germline, CDR1 is MNHEY, CDR2 SMNVEV (reference sequence). The CDR3 bases are TGTGCCAGCAGTTTACAGGGGGACTACGAGCAGTACTTC. Translated, it gives CASSLQGDYEQYF.

This clonotype was found many times. The rearrangement links TRBV12-3 or TRBV12-4 to TRBJ2-5, with D perhaps matching TRBD1 (6 bases). CDR3 length equals 16 residues. The germline V and J ends were trimmed by 6 bases and 3 bases, with 20 bases remaining between them. As DNA, the CDR3 is TGTGCCAGCAGCCCGCTCGGGCAGGGGTGGAAAGAGACCCAGTACTTC. This codes for CASSPLGQGWKETQYF.

The table lists this clonotype with many counts. The gene calls are TRBV12-3 or TRBV12-4 and TRBJ1-2; D possibly corresponds to TRBD1 (5 bases). Trimming shortened V by 5 bases and J by 6 bases, and 13 bases separated the two germline ends. The CDR3 extends over 13 amino acids. The CDR3 is CASSEQLGDGYTF. The CDR3 nucleotides are TGTGCCAGCAGTGAACAATTAGGGGATGGCTACACCTTC.

The V gene is TRBV30, the J gene TRBJ2-7; 9 nucleotides agree with TRBD1. This CDR3 comprises 13 residues. The ends lost 2 bases at V and 6 bases at J; junction bases unmatched: 5. From germline, CDR1 is GTSNPN and CDR2 SVGIG (reference sequence). CDR3 nucleotide sequence: TGTGCCTGGAGTCGGACAGGGGAAGGCGAGCAGTACTTC. It translates to CAWSRTGEGEQYF.

The chain links TRBV5-4 to TRBJ2-7; D is perhaps TRBD1 (6 bases). The CDR3 is 14 residues long. V was cut by 4 bases and J by 0 bases, with 11 bases left in between. CDR1 and CDR2 (germline): SGHNT, YYREEE (reference sequence). The CDR3 DNA follows: TGTGCCAGCAGCCAGAGGGGGTACTCCTACGAGCAGTACTTC. This codes for CASSQRGYSYEQYF.

The gene calls are TRBV10-2 and TRBJ2-1, with D possibly TRBD1 on 6 matching bases. This CDR3 region has 15 residues. Germline loops: CDR1 WSHSY, CDR2 SAAADI. The germline V and J ends were trimmed by 0 bases and 8 bases, with 14 bases remaining between them. The CDR3 here is CASSESRGSHDEQFF. In nucleotides, the CDR3 is TGCGCCAGCAGTGAGTCGAGGGGGTCCCACGATGAGCAGTTCTTC.

This clonotype was detected ten times or more. V usage is TRBV6-1 and J usage is TRBJ1-1, with D perhaps TRBD1 (6 bases). Germline CDR1 and CDR2: MNHNS and SASEGT. V lost 6 bases and J lost 4, with 24 bases in between. This CDR3 is 17 amino acids long. The DNA of the CDR3 is TGTGCCAGCAGCCCGCCCCCCGTACGGACAGACTTCACTGAAGCTTTCTTT. It encodes CASSPPPVRTDFTEAFF.

This clonotype was recorded a few times. The chain employs TRBV30 and TRBJ2-1, with 9 bases lining up with TRBD2. Germline V lookup: CDR1 GTSNPN, CDR2 SVGIG (reference sequence). The V and J ends lost 1 base and 1 base, in that order; junction bases with no gene match: 8. The CDR3 length is 17 residues. CDR3: CAWSGARSGRSYNEQFF. CDR3 DNA sequence: TGTGCCTGGAGTGGCGCCAGAAGCGGGAGGTCCTACAATGAGCAGTTCTTC.

CDR3 sequence reads: CASSIAANTGELFF. The CDR3 bases are TGTGCCAGTAGTATCGCTGCGAACACCGGGGAGCTGTTTTTT. The chain recombines TRBV19 with TRBJ2-2; D remains unclear. V was shortened by 3 bases and J by 0 bases, with 5 bases between the two germline ends. The CDR3 spans 14 residues. Per germline, CDR1 LNHDA and CDR2 SQIVND (reference sequence).

This clonotype has a single count. A read error may account for a junction end that differs from germline. The chain uses TRBV5-6 and TRBJ1-1, with 8 bases aligning to TRBD1. CDR1 is SGHDT, CDR2 YYEEEE, per germline. The CDR3 sequence is 16 residues long. The DNA of the CDR3 is TGTGCCGGCAGCTTGTCTCCCCAGGGGGCATGGACTGAAGCTTTCTTT. It encodes CAGSLSPQGAWTEAFF.

This clonotype was seen a single time. This rearrangement joins TRBV20-1 to TRBJ2-7; D is possibly TRBD2 (6 bases). CDR3 length equals 17 residues. Germline V gene data show CDR1 as DFQATT and CDR2 as SNEGSKA (reference sequence). Trimming removed 3 bases at V and 1 base at J, with 22 bases between. Here the CDR3 DNA reads TGCAGTGCTAGGGAGACTAGAGGAAAAAACAATTCCTACGAGCAGTACTTC. Protein product: CSARETRGKNNSYEQYF.

This chain links TRBV19 with TRBJ2-3, with D perhaps matching TRBD1 or TRBD2 (5 bases each). The CDR3 is 15 residues long. V lost 2 bases and J lost 2, with 11 bases in between. Germline V CDR1 and CDR2: LNHDA, SQIVND (reference sequence). The DNA for the CDR3 is TGTGCCAGTAGTATAAGTGGGGGAGCCACAGATACGCAGTATTTT. This translates into CASSISGGATDTQYF.

This clonotype was picked up many times. V usage is TRBV2 and J usage is TRBJ2-7; 7 nucleotides line up with TRBD2. The CDR3 runs 13 residues. CDR1 and CDR2 from the germline V gene are SNHLY and FYNNEI. With 2 bases clipped from V and 5 bases from J, the junction kept 3 bases outside the gene matches. CDR3 sequence: CASSESGIHEQYF. The DNA of the CDR3 is TGTGCCAGCAGTGAAAGCGGGATACACGAGCAGTACTTC.

This clonotype appeared a few times. The chain employs TRBV29-1 and TRBJ2-7; D might be TRBD2 (5 bases). Germline values: CDR1 SQVTM, CDR2 ANQGSEA. Trimming stripped 2 bases from V and 11 bases from J, with 13 bases between. CDR3 length: 11 amino acids. The CDR3 loop is CSVEQRRWKYF. CDR3 nucleotides: TGCAGCGTTGAACAACGGAGGTGGAAGTACTTC.

This clonotype was detected a few times. The CDR3 DNA is TGCGCCAGCAGCCAAGAGACAGCGGTAGCGGGAGCTGGTGATGAGCAGTTCTTC. Protein product: CASSQETAVAGAGDEQFF. The rearrangement uses TRBV4-1 and TRBJ2-1; 9 bases are a match to TRBD2. The CDR3 is made up of 18 amino acids. Germline V gives CDR1 MGHRA, CDR2 YSYEKL. Trimming cost V 0 bases and J 8 bases; bases outside gene matches: 14.

This clonotype showed up many times. The chain uses TRBV6-2 or TRBV6-3 and TRBJ1-5, with 8 bases matching TRBD1. J was trimmed by 4 bases and V by 6 bases; bases with no gene match: 5. This CDR3 has 14 residues. Germline lookup yields CDR1 MNHEY and CDR2 SVGEGT. CDR3 amino acids: CASRFDRGNQPQHF. The CDR3 DNA sequence: TGTGCCAGCAGGTTCGACAGGGGAAATCAGCCCCAGCATTTT.

This clonotype occurred many times. The chain combines TRBV9 with TRBJ2-3; no reliable D call. The germline V gene encodes CDR1 SGDLS and CDR2 YYNGEE. With 0 bases removed from V and 0 bases from J, the gap between germline ends came to 11 bases. The length of the CDR3 is 16 residues. CDR3: CASSVVGGLSTDTQYF. The CDR3 DNA reads as TGTGCCAGCAGCGTAGTTGGCGGCCTGAGCACAGATACGCAGTATTTT.

The chain recombines TRBV27 with TRBJ2-3; D is unclear. Near its end, the DNA agrees better with TRBJ1-5, so the J call may be wrong. This CDR3 is 15 amino acids long. In germline, CDR1 is MNHEY, CDR2 SMNVEV (reference sequence). CDR3 sequence: CASTPSRIGTDTQHF. The DNA for the CDR3 is TGTGCCAGCACTCCCAGCCGGATTGGCACAGATACGCAGCATTTT.

The chain is built from TRBV14 and TRBJ2-7, with a tentative D call TRBD2 (7 bases). Germline CDR1 SGHDN, CDR2 FVKESK. This CDR3 has 14 amino acids. The V and J ends lost 6 bases and 7 bases respectively, with 19 bases between them. The DNA for the CDR3 is TGTGCCAGCAGTTTTACGGGACTAAGGGGGGAGCAGTACTTC. Its translation is CASSFTGLRGEQYF.

This clonotype was seen ten or more times. The chain carries TRBV7-9 and TRBJ2-5; tentative D call: TRBD2 (6 bases). The V end lost 7 bases, the J end lost 3 bases, and 15 bases lay between the germline ends. This CDR3 spans 14 amino acids. Per germline, CDR1 SEHNR and CDR2 FQNEAQ (reference sequence). The CDR3, as DNA: TGTGCCAGCACCGCCGGAGGGGAAAAAGAGACCCAGTACTTC. This sequence encodes CASTAGGEKETQYF.

The chain carries TRBV6-2 or TRBV6-3 and TRBJ2-4; maybe TRBD2 (5 bases). CDR1 MNHEY and CDR2 SVGEGT come from the germline V gene. Trimming stripped 9 bases from V and 0 bases from J, with 12 bases between. The CDR3 is made up of 14 amino acids. CDR3 residues: CASTLGLAKNIQYF. The CDR3 DNA is TGTGCCAGTACCCTAGGACTAGCCAAAAACATTCAGTACTTC.

The genes are TRBV7-9 and TRBJ2-6, with D perhaps being TRBD1 or TRBD2 (5 bases each). This CDR3 contains 16 residues. Between the trimmed V and J ends, which lost 6 bases and 0 bases, there was a span of 12 bases. Germline values: CDR1 SEHNR, CDR2 FQNEAQ (reference sequence). CDR3 sequence: CASRDTGFSGANVLTF. In DNA, the CDR3 is TGTGCCAGCAGGGACACGGGGTTCTCTGGGGCCAACGTCCTGACTTTC.

This clonotype was seen only a few times. This chain connects TRBV4-3 to TRBJ2-1, with D tentatively TRBD2 (5 bases). The CDR3 length is 15 residues. The V and J ends lost 4 bases and 0 bases respectively, with 10 bases between them. Looked up from germline, CDR1 is LGHNA and CDR2 is YSLEER. CDR3 protein: CASSPRGSSYNEQFF. DNA for the CDR3: TGCGCCAGCAGCCCACGAGGGAGCTCCTACAATGAGCAGTTCTTC.

This clonotype was picked up a small number of times. The chain carries TRBV5-4 and TRBJ2-6; possibly TRBD1 or TRBD2 for D (6 bases each). This CDR3 is 18 amino acids long. Germline assignment: CDR1 SGHNT and CDR2 YYREEE (reference sequence). V was pared by 0 bases and J by 3 bases, with 16 bases between. CDR3 sequence: CASSLEGTGRFGANVLTF. In DNA form, the CDR3 reads TGTGCCAGCAGCTTGGAAGGAACAGGGAGGTTTGGGGCCAACGTCCTGACTTTC.

This clonotype came up a few times. The V call is TRBV10-2, the J call TRBJ2-1; the D is unclear. This CDR3 comprises 10 residues. Germline V gene sequence: CDR1 WSHSY, CDR2 SAAADI. As DNA, the CDR3 is TGCGCGAATAACTTCCTTACGGAGTTCTTC. It specifies CANNFLTEFF.

The chain uses TRBV4-3 and TRBJ1-1, with D tentatively TRBD1 (6 bases). Germline CDR1 reads LGHNA; CDR2 reads YSLEER. Trimming stripped 2 bases from V and 11 bases from J, with 21 bases between. The CDR3 length is 15 residues. The CDR3 DNA reads as TGCGCCAGCAGCCAAAAAAGGGGGGCCCCAGATGGGGCTTTCTTT. Protein product: CASSQKRGAPDGAFF.